Following are 9 T cell receptor beta chains from one sample sequenced in a study of T cell responses to AZD1222 COVID-19 vaccine. Libraries were prepared by immunoSEQ multiplex PCR; TCRdb keeps only in-frame clonotypes and omits some of them. The table lists about 130,000 clones, around 90% of them singletons, with roughly 5.2% in the top ten. Sample: peripheral blood, taken 28 days after the second AZD1222 dose. These receptors all stem from an adult who received the AZD1222 COVID-19 vaccine.

V is TRBV3-1 (or the pseudogene TRBV3-2) and J is TRBJ2-5, with a tentative D call TRBD1 (6 bases). This CDR3 region has 13 residues. Looked up from germline, CDR1 is LGHDT and CDR2 is YNNKEL (reference sequence). Deletions cut 5 bases from V and 0 bases from J, with 7 bases between. CDR3 in DNA: TGTGCCAGCAGCTGGACAGACCAAGAGACCCAGTACTTC. Translated, it gives CASSWTDQETQYF.

The chain carries TRBV24-1 and TRBJ2-2; TRBD1 matches 11 bases. The CDR3 is 16 amino acids. CDR1 and CDR2 (germline): KGHDR, SFDVKD. Unmatched junction bases numbered 4, after V lost 4 bases and J lost 4 bases. The CDR3 sequence is CATSDPGTGGTGELFF. As DNA, the CDR3 is TGTGCCACCAGTGACCCCGGGACAGGGGGCACCGGGGAGCTGTTTTTT.

This chain joins TRBV3-1 (or the pseudogene TRBV3-2) and TRBJ1-1; TRBD1 agrees at 7 bases. Germline V gives CDR1 LGHDT, CDR2 YNNKEL (reference sequence). The CDR3 has 15 amino acids. V gave up 4 bases and J gave up 3 bases; unmatched junction bases: 8. The CDR3 loop is CASSPYFRGDTEAFF. DNA of the CDR3: TGTGCCAGCAGCCCCTATTTCAGGGGGGACACTGAAGCTTTCTTT.

Only one count was recorded for this clone. The V gene is TRBV3-1 (or the pseudogene TRBV3-2), the J gene TRBJ2-2; TRBD2 aligns across 7 bases. CDR3 length: 16 residues. Losses at the gene ends were 4 bases for V and 5 bases for J; bases not matched to a gene: 10. Germline V gene data show CDR1 as LGHDT and CDR2 as YNNKEL (reference sequence). In DNA form, the CDR3 reads TGTGCCAGCAGCCTATGGGCGGGAGCAGGGACCGGGGAGCTGTTTTTT. This sequence encodes CASSLWAGAGTGELFF.

J is TRBJ2-3 and V is TRBV7-3, with D possibly being TRBD2 (6 bases). V was cut by 5 bases and J by 2 bases, with 14 bases left in between. The germline gives CDR1 SGHTA, CDR2 FQGTGA. CDR3 length: 15 residues. CDR3 in amino acids: CASSLGTHDTDTQYF. CDR3 nucleotides: TGTGCCAGCAGCCTAGGGACTCACGACACAGATACGCAGTATTTT.

V gene TRBV4-1 combines with J gene TRBJ2-1; D may be TRBD2 (5 bases). In germline, CDR1 is MGHRA, CDR2 YSYEKL. Trimming took 4 bases from V and 12 from J, leaving 22 bases between them. The CDR3 is made up of 15 amino acids. The CDR3 DNA reads as TGCGCCAGCAGCCGATGGACTGACGAGGGAGCAGGGCAGTTCTTC. Translation: CASSRWTDEGAGQFF.

The chain has TRBV29-1 and TRBJ2-3; 8 bases are a match to TRBD2. Germline lookup yields CDR1 SQVTM and CDR2 ANQGSEA. Trimming removed 0 bases from V and 4 bases from J; junction bases left unmatched: 9. The length of the CDR3 is 16 residues. CDR3 nucleotide sequence: TGCAGCGTTGAAGATCGAAGCGGGAGAGGTGCAGATACGCAGTATTTT. Its translation: CSVEDRSGRGADTQYF.

The genes are TRBV5-4 and TRBJ1-2; D uncertain. The length of the CDR3 is 12 residues. The germline V and J ends were trimmed by 0 bases and 6 bases, with 6 bases remaining between them. Germline V CDR1 and CDR2: SGHNT, YYREEE (reference sequence). The CDR3 region is CASSLGRNGYTF. In DNA, the CDR3 is TGTGCCAGCAGCTTGGGTAGGAATGGCTACACCTTC.

V and J are TRBV6-2 or TRBV6-3 and TRBJ1-1; D is undetermined. Germline CDR1 reads MNHEY; CDR2 reads SVGEGT. V lost 0 bases to trimming and J lost 1 base, with 6 bases between them. The CDR3 sequence is 14 residues long. The CDR3 is CASSYSSRNTEAFF. The CDR3 coding sequence is TGTGCCAGCAGTTACTCATCGAGGAACACTGAAGCTTTCTTT.